A selection of T cell receptor beta chains follows, all from one sample in a study of blood T cell repertoires in COVID-19. Libraries were prepared by immunoSEQ multiplex PCR; TCRdb keeps only in-frame clonotypes and omits some of them. The data show over 200,000 clones, with around 85% seen just once and 3% held by the top ten. The sequenced material came from peripheral blood. These receptors all stem from a young woman who had recovered from COVID-19. Each CDR3 is given with its conserved first and last residue. The order of the fields is J gene, V gene, clone size, D gene, CDR3 protein, CDR3 DNA. A D gene is named only where the DNA matches it firmly. For some rows the clone size is stated as once, few or many, or as a class when expanded; others skip it.

j_gene: TRBJ1-2; v_gene: TRBV19; abundance: once; d_gene: -; CDR3aa: CASSISAGGYGYTF; CDR3nt: TGTGCCAGTAGTATCAGTGCCGGGGGGTATGGCTACACCTTC
j_gene: TRBJ1-5; v_gene: TRBV7-9; abundance: -; d_gene: -; CDR3aa: CASSHVQGLGNQPQHF; CDR3nt: TGTGCCAGCAGCCACGTCCAGGGGTTAGGCAATCAGCCCCAGCATTTT
j_gene: TRBJ2-1; v_gene: TRBV3-1/TRBV3-2; abundance: -; d_gene: -; CDR3aa: CASSQVFARGSYNEQFF; CDR3nt: TGTGCCAGCAGCCAAGTTTTCGCTAGAGGGTCCTACAATGAGCAGTTCTTC
j_gene: TRBJ1-5; v_gene: TRBV19; abundance: -; d_gene: -; CDR3aa: CASSTSGPNQPQHF; CDR3nt: TGTGCCAGTAGTACCTCGGGTCCCAATCAGCCCCAGCATTTT
j_gene: TRBJ2-7; v_gene: TRBV6-2/TRBV6-3; abundance: -; d_gene: -; CDR3aa: CASSQTLAYEQYF; CDR3nt: TGTGCCAGCAGCCAAACTCTGGCCTACGAGCAGTACTTC
j_gene: TRBJ2-7; v_gene: TRBV7-7; abundance: -; d_gene: TRBD1; CDR3aa: CASSLGQDYEQYF; CDR3nt: TGTGCCAGCAGCTTGGGACAGGACTACGAGCAGTACTTC
j_gene: TRBJ1-2; v_gene: TRBV5-1; abundance: -; d_gene: -; CDR3aa: CASRVRQNHGYTF; CDR3nt: TGCGCCAGCAGGGTTCGACAGAACCATGGCTACACCTTC
j_gene: TRBJ1-3; v_gene: TRBV29-1; abundance: -; d_gene: -; CDR3aa: CSVGETSRNTIYF; CDR3nt: TGCAGCGTTGGCGAGACATCCAGAAACACCATATATTTT
j_gene: TRBJ2-1; v_gene: TRBV14; abundance: -; d_gene: TRBD2; CDR3aa: CASSQDSGSGGISGYNEQFF; CDR3nt: TGTGCCAGCAGCCAAGATTCGGGAAGCGGGGGAATTTCGGGCTACAATGAGCAGTTCTTC
j_gene: TRBJ1-2; v_gene: TRBV29-1; abundance: -; d_gene: TRBD1; CDR3aa: CSAVGTGAQGYGYTF; CDR3nt: TGCAGCGCAGTTGGAACAGGGGCTCAAGGGTATGGCTACACCTTC
j_gene: TRBJ1-3; v_gene: TRBV2; abundance: -; d_gene: TRBD1; CDR3aa: CASSERGGGLRNTIYF; CDR3nt: TGTGCCAGCAGTGAACGTGGAGGGGGCTTGAGAAACACCATATATTTT
j_gene: TRBJ2-1; v_gene: TRBV27; abundance: few; d_gene: -; CDR3aa: CASSFSPPTGNNEQFF; CDR3nt: TGTGCCAGCAGTTTCTCCCCGCCAACAGGAAACAATGAGCAGTTCTTC
j_gene: TRBJ2-1; v_gene: TRBV27; abundance: -; d_gene: -; CDR3aa: CASNTGTEQFF; CDR3nt: TGTGCCAGCAACACAGGGACAGAGCAGTTCTTC